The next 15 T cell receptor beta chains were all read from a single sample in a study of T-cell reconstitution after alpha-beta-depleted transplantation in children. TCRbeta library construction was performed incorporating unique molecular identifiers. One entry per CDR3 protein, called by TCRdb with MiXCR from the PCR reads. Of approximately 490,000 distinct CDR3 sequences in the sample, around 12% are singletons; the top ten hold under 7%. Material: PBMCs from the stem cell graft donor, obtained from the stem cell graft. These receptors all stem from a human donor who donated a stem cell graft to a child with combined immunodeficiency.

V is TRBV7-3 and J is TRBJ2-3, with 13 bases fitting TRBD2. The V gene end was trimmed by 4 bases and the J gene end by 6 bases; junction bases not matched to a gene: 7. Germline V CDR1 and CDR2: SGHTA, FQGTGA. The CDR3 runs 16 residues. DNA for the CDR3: TGTGCCAGCAGCTCTCGGACTAGCGGGGGAGGGGATACGCAGTATTTT. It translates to CASSSRTSGGGDTQYF.

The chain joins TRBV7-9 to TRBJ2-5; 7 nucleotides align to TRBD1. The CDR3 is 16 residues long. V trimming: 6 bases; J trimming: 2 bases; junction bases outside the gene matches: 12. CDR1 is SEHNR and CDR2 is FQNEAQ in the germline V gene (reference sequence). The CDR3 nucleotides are TGTGCCAGCAGTTACAGGGGTTTTGGGGAACAAGAGACCCAGTACTTC. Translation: CASSYRGFGEQETQYF.

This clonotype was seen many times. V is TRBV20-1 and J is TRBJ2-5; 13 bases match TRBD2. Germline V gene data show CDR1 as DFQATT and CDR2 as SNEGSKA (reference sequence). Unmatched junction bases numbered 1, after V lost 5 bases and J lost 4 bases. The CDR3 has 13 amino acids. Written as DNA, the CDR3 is TGCAGTGCTGGACTAGCGGGGGTAGAGACCCAGTACTTC. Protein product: CSAGLAGVETQYF.

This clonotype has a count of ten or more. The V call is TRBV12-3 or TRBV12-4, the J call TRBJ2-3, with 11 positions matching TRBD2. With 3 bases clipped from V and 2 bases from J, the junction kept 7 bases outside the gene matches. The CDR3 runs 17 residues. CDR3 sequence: CASSLGLAGGTTDTQYF. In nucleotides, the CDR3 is TGTGCCAGCAGTTTGGGGCTAGCGGGAGGAACCACAGATACGCAGTATTTT.

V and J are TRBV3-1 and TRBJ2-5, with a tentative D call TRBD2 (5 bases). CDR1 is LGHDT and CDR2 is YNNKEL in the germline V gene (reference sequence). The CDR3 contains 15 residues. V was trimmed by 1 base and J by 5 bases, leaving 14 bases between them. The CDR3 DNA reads TGTGCCAGCAGCCAAGGGGGTCTCTCGGGGGAGACCCAGTACTTC. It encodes CASSQGGLSGETQYF.

CDR3 sequence (DNA): TGCAGTGCTAGAGTTAGCGGAGGAGATACGCAGTATTTT. Protein product: CSARVSGGDTQYF. The rearrangement joins TRBV20-1 to TRBJ2-3; TRBD2 is a possible D gene (6 bases). Trimming took 1 base from V and 5 from J, leaving 10 bases between them. Germline V gene lookup returns CDR1 DFQATT and CDR2 SNEGSKA (reference sequence). There are 13 residues in the CDR3.

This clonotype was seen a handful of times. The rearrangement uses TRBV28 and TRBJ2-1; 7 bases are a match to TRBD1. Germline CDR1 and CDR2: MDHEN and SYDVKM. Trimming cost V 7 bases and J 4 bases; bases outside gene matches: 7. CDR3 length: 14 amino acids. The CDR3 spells CASKARQGYNEQFF. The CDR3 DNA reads TGTGCCAGCAAGGCGAGACAGGGTTACAATGAGCAGTTCTTC.

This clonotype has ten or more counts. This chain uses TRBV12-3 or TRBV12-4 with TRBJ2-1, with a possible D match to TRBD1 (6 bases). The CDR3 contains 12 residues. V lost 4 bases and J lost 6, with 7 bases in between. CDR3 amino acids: CASSWDINEQFF. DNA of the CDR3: TGTGCCAGCAGTTGGGACATCAATGAGCAGTTCTTC.

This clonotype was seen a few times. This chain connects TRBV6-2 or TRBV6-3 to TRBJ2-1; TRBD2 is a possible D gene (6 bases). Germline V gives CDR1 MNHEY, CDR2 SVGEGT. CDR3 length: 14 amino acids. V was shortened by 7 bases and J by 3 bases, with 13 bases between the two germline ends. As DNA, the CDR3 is TGTGCCAGCAAATTGAGGGAGGACTACAATGAGCAGTTCTTC. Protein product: CASKLREDYNEQFF.

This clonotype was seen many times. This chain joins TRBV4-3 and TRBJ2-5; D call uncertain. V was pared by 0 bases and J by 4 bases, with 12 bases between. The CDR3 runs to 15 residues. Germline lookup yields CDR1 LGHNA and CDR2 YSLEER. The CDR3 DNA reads TGCGCCAGCAGCCAAGATCTTGTGAGTTTAGAGACCCAGTACTTC. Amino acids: CASSQDLVSLETQYF.

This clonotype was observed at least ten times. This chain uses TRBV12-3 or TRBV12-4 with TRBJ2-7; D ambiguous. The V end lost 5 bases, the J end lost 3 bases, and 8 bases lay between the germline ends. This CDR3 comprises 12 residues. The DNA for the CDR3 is TGTGCCAGCAGTCCTGACATCTACGAGCAGTACTTC. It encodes CASSPDIYEQYF.

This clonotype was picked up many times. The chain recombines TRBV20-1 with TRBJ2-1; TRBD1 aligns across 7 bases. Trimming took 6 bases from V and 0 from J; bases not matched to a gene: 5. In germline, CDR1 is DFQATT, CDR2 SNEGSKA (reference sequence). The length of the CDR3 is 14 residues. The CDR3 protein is CSAWGQSSYNEQFF. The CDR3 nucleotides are TGCAGTGCCTGGGGACAGAGCTCCTACAATGAGCAGTTCTTC.

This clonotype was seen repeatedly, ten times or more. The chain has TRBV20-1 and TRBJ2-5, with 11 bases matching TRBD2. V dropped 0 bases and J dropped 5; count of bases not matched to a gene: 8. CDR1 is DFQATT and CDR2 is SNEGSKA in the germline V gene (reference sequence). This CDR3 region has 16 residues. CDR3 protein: CSARDQGLAVWETQYF. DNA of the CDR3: TGCAGTGCTAGAGATCAGGGACTAGCGGTCTGGGAGACCCAGTACTTC.

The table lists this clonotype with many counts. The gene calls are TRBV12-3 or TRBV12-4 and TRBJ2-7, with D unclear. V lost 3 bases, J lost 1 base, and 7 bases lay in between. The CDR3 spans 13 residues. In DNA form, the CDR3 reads TGTGCCAGCAGTTTTAGAATTTCCTACGAGCAGTACTTC. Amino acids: CASSFRISYEQYF.

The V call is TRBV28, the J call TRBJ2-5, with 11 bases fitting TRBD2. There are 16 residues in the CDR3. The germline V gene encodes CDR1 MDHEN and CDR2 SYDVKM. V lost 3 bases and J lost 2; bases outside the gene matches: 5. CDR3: CASSFVVAGGQETQYF. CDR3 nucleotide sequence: TGTGCCAGCAGTTTCGTTGTAGCGGGGGGGCAAGAGACCCAGTACTTC. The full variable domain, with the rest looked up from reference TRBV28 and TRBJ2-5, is DVKVTQSSRYLVKRTGEKVFLECVQDMDHENMFWYRQDPGLGLRLIYFSYDVKMKEKGDIPEGYSVSREKKERFSLILESASTNQTSMYLCASSFVVAGGQETQYFGPGTRLLVL.